This T cell receptor (beta chain) emerged from a study of shared clonotypes between healthy human individuals. On the study more broadly: Sampling drew on donors who were a couple of women and a few men aged 18 to 49.

General study results and limits: Generation probability values for non-shared clonotypes were lower than those for clonotypes shared by all four donors.

At deep level, the assay was performed. Source study methods: Without quality scores, immunoSEQ junctional reads could not be filtered like full-length reads. Sequenced by immunoSEQ multiplex PCR; TCRdb stores in-frame clones only, minus some. V and J calls and clone size are given by that table; D and trimming were obtained from the DNA. This table holds some 2.4 million clones, under 95% found once. Worth noting for this clone: The antigen is undetermined.

This CDR3 spans 16 amino acids. V shed 3 bases and J shed 8 bases, with 20 bases lying between them. Germline assignment: CDR1 LNHDA and CDR2 SQIVND (reference sequence). The gene calls are TRBV19 and TRBJ2-1; perhaps D is TRBD1 or TRBD2 (6 bases each). The TCR sequence derives from a man aged 18-30 years in good health. Some clones in this sample may be carry-over from other donors' samples. Sequences were obtained from naive CD4+ T cells from PBMCs. Indicated subset: CD45RA+ positively selected. CDR3 coding DNA: TGTGCCAGTAGTATCCCGTTTGGGGGGCCCAGAGATGAGCAGTTCTTC. Its protein is CASSIPFGGPRDEQFF. The whole variable domain, filled in from reference TRBV19 and TRBJ2-1, reads DGGITQSPKYLFRKEGQNVTLSCEQNLNHDAMYWYRQDPGQGLRLIYYSQIVNDFQKGDIAEGYSVSREKKESFPLTVTSAQKNPTAFYLCASSIPFGGPRDEQFFGPGTRLTVL.